The sequence of this T cell receptor (beta chain) was determined in a study of spatial heterogeneity in lung cancer. This CDR3 is built from 14 residues. Looked up from germline, CDR1 is LGHNA and CDR2 is YNFKEQ. V was cut by 6 bases and J by 5 bases, with 13 bases left in between. MiXCR, run by TCRdb on the 5' RACE reads, gives a single entry per CDR3 protein. The table has about 920 distinct CDR3 sequences, over 10% seen once. This clonotype has only a few counts. Described time point: sample taken at primary tumor resection. The V call is TRBV4-2, the J call TRBJ2-2; the D gene is possibly TRBD2 (7 bases). The sequencing used PBMCs, collected at surgery. The receptor's source is a male donor with early-stage non-small cell lung cancer. CDR3 in DNA: TGTGCCAGCAGGGGGCGGGGGCTAACCGGGGAGCTGTTTTTT. Residues: CASRGRGLTGELFF.